This T cell receptor (beta chain) was documented in a study of immune characterization of retroperitoneal liposarcoma. Germline values: CDR1 MNHNS, CDR2 SASEGT. The CDR3 extends over 15 amino acids. The V segment lost 5 bases and the J segment 3 bases; nucleotides outside the gene matches: 7. Via MiXCR, TCRdb re-called the PCR reads, giving one row per CDR3 protein. The sample shows approximately 10,000 distinct CDR3 sequences, over 25% of them seen only once. The TCR originated in a female donor with retroperitoneal liposarcoma. Material: tumor tissue. V is TRBV6-1 and J is TRBJ1-2; 9 bases fit TRBD1. The CDR3 region has the DNA TGTGCCAGCAGTAGAGACAGGGGGGGGGACTATGGCTACACCTTC. It translates to CASSRDRGGDYGYTF.